One sample yielded the 7 T cell receptor beta chains listed below, sequenced in a study of early T cells in non-severe SARS-CoV-2 infection. TCRdb itself ran the 5' RACE reads through MiXCR, one entry per CDR3 protein. The repertoire holds under 40,000 distinct CDR3 sequences, with 5% to 6% as singletons. The material sequenced was whole blood. These receptors were collected from an adult who was a healthcare worker with PCR-confirmed SARS-CoV-2 infection or an uninfected control (not recorded which).

This clonotype showed up many times. The chain joins TRBV5-6 to TRBJ2-6; D is unclear. The CDR3 is made up of 16 amino acids. Germline V gene data show CDR1 as SGHDT and CDR2 as YYEEEE. V was trimmed by 7 bases and J by 1 base, leaving 15 bases between them. CDR3 in DNA: TGTGCCAGCTGGCCATACTGGGGATCTGGGGCCAACGTCCTGACTTTC. Translation gives CASWPYWGSGANVLTF.

The chain combines TRBV20-1 with TRBJ2-3, with 9 positions matching TRBD1. Germline-derived CDR1 and CDR2 are DFQATT and SNEGSKA (reference sequence). With 6 bases clipped from V and 1 base from J, the junction kept 5 bases outside the gene matches. This CDR3 region has 14 residues. The DNA of the CDR3 is TGCAGTGCAAACCGGGACAGGGGCACAGATACGCAGTATTTT. Its protein is CSANRDRGTDTQYF.

This clonotype was observed once. A read error is possible here, since a much larger clone lies one base away. The chain couples TRBV4-2 to TRBJ2-1, with 10 bases lining up with TRBD2. V shed 0 bases and J 4 bases; nucleotides not matched to a gene: 3. The CDR3 is made up of 16 amino acids. The V gene's germline CDR1 is LGHNA and CDR2 YNFKEQ. The CDR3 sequence: CASSQECSGGYNEQFF. The DNA of the CDR3 is TGTGCCAGCAGCCAAGAGTGTAGCGGGGGGTACAATGAGCAGTTCTTC.

This clonotype was detected many times. The V and J genes are TRBV29-1 and TRBJ2-3, with D possibly TRBD1 on 6 matching bases. Germline V lookup: CDR1 SQVTM, CDR2 ANQGSEA. CDR3 length: 14 residues. Trimming stripped 4 bases from V and 2 bases from J, with 13 bases between. CDR3 nucleotides: TGCAGCGTTGCACCGGGACAATCCACAGATACGCAGTATTTT. This gives the protein CSVAPGQSTDTQYF.

This clonotype came up many times. The gene calls are TRBV10-3 and TRBJ2-2; unclear D gene. CDR1 is ENHRY and CDR2 is SYGVKD in the germline V gene. The CDR3 has 12 amino acids. Trimming shortened V by 7 bases and J by 3 bases, and 6 bases separated the two germline ends. CDR3 amino acids: CAITKDTGELFF. The CDR3 DNA is TGTGCCATCACTAAGGACACCGGGGAGCTGTTTTTT.

This clonotype has a count of ten or more. This sequence joins TRBV6-6 and TRBJ2-3; 7 bases match TRBD1. Germline V gene lookup returns CDR1 MNHNY and CDR2 SVGAGI (reference sequence). The CDR3 loop spans 15 amino acids. Unmatched junction bases numbered 5, after V lost 5 bases and J lost 0 bases. CDR3 region: CASSLQGVSTDTQYF. The DNA for the CDR3 is TGTGCCAGCAGTCTCCAGGGGGTCAGCACAGATACGCAGTATTTT.

This clonotype was seen at least ten times. The chain joins TRBV12-3 or TRBV12-4 to TRBJ2-1, with D perhaps TRBD1 (6 bases). V was trimmed by 10 bases and J by 4 bases, leaving 8 bases between them. This CDR3 has 11 residues. The DNA of the CDR3 is TGTGCCACCAGGGGTTACAATGAGCAGTTCTTC. The encoded protein is CATRGYNEQFF.